This T cell receptor (beta chain) is drawn from a study of early T cells in non-severe SARS-CoV-2 infection. For the study at large: The sequenced material was bulk RNA from unsorted whole blood, and its chains were unpaired.

Study-wide results and limits: VDJdb matching skewed toward anti-spike CD8 responses, missing private and CD4 specificities.

V shed 4 bases and J 2 bases; nucleotides not matched to a gene: 8. CDR1 is LGHDT, CDR2 YNNKEL, per germline (reference sequence). The CDR3 is 16 residues long. To note about this clonotype: The antigen remains unidentified.

Individual cDNA molecules each received unique molecular identifiers attached to them. TCRdb independently ran MiXCR on the 5' RACE reads; one entry per CDR3 protein. This sample has about 110,000 distinct CDR3 sequences, with roughly 12% found just once. J is TRBJ1-1 and V is TRBV3-1; 9 bases match TRBD1. The sample was whole blood, taken at baseline. This TCR was recovered from an adult who was a healthcare worker with PCR-confirmed SARS-CoV-2 infection or an uninfected control (not recorded which). In DNA form, the CDR3 reads TGTGCCAGCAGCCGCGGACAGGGGCCCGTAAACACTGAAGCTTTCTTT. This encodes CASSRGQGPVNTEAFF.